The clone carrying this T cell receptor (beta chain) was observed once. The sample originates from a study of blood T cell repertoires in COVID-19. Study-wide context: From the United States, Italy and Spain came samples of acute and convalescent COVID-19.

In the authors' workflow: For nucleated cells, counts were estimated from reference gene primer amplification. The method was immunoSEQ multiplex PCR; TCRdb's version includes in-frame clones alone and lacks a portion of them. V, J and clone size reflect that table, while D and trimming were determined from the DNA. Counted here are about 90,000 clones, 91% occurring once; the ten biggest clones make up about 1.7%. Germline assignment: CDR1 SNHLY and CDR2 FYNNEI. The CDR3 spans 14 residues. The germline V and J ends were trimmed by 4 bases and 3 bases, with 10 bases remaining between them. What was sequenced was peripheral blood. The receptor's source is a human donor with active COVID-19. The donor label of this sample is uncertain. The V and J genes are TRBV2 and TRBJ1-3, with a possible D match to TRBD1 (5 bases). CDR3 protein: CASSGQGLGNTIYF. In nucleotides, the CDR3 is TGTGCCAGCAGTGGGCAGGGACTTGGAAACACCATATATTTT.